This TCR beta chain emerged from a study of blood T cell repertoires in COVID-19. Study summary: Sources were T cells, B-cell-depleted T cells, or PBMCs; the material itself was cDNA or gDNA.

Germline V CDR1 and CDR2: KGHSH, LQKENI. Trimming shortened V by 3 bases and J by 5 bases, and 7 bases separated the two germline ends. CDR3 size: 13 residues. This clone was seen a single time. TCRdb's table, derived via immunoSEQ multiplex PCR, lists solely in-frame clones and lacks some. The data contain some 230,000 clones, 86% of them singletons. This clonotype originated in a man aged 25-45 years who had recovered from COVID-19. Material for sequencing was peripheral blood. The V and J genes are TRBV18 and TRBJ2-2, with a tentative D call TRBD2 (5 bases). CDR3 amino acids: CASSPPGTGELFF. CDR3 bases: TGTGCCAGCTCACCCCCGGGAACCGGGGAGCTGTTTTTT.